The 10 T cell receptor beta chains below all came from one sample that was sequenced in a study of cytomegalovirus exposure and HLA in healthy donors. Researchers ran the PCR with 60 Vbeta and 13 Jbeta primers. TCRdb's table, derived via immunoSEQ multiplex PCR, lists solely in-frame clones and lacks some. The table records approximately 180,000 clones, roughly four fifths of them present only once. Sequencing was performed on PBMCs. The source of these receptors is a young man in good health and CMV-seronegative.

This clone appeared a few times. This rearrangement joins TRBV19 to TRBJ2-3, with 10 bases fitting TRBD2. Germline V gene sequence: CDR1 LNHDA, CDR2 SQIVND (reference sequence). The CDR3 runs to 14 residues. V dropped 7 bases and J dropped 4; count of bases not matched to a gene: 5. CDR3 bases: TGTGCCAGTACCGAGCGGGGGGGATCAGATACGCAGTATTTT. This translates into CASTERGGSDTQYF.

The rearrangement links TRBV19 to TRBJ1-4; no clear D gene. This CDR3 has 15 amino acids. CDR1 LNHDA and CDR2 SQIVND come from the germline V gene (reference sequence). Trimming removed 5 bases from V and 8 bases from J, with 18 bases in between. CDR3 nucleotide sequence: TGTGCCAGTAGTCCCCGACAACTCACAAGGGAAAAACTGTTTTTT. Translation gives CASSPRQLTREKLFF.

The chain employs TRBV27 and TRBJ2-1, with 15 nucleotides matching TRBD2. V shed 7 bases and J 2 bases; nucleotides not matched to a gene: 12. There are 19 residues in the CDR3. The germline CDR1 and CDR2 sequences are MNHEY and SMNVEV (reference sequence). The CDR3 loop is CASTDRRTSGRAPYNEQFF. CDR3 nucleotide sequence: TGTGCCAGCACCGACAGGCGGACTAGCGGGAGGGCCCCCTACAATGAGCAGTTCTTC.

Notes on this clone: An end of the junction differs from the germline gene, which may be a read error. This chain's CDR3 is CASSYSGGGPSGELFF. DNA for the CDR3: TGTGCCAGCAGCTACTCGGGGGGAGGGCCGAGCGGGGAGCTGTTTTTT. The rearrangement links TRBV6-5 to TRBJ2-2, with TRBD2 matching 7 bases. CDR3 length equals 16 residues. The germline V gene has CDR1 MNHEY and CDR2 SVGAGI.

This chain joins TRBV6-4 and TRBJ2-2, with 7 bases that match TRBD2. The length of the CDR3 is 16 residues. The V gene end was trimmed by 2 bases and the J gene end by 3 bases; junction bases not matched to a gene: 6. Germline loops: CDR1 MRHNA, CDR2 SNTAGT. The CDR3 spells CASSDVAGVDTGELFF. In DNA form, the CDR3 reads TGTGCCAGCAGTGACGTTGCGGGAGTTGACACCGGGGAGCTGTTTTTT.

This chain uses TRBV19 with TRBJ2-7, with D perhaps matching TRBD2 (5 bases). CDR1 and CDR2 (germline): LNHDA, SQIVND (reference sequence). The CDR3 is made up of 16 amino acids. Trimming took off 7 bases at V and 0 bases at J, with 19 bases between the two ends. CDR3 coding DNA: TGTGCCAGTACCAAGACCGCCAGCGGCAGCTCCTACGAGCAGTACTTC. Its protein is CASTKTASGSSYEQYF.

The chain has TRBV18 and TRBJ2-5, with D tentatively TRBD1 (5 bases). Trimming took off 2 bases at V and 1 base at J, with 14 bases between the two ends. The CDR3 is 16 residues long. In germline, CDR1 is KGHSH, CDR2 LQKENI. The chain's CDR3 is CASSPTYRQSQETQYF. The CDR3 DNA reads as TGTGCCAGCTCACCAACCTACAGACAGTCCCAAGAGACCCAGTACTTC.

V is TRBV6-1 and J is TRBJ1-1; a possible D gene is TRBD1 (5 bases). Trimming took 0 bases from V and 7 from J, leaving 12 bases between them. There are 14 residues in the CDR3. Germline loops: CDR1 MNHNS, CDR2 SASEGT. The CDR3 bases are TGTGCCAGCAGTGAAGCGGGGGGAACCTATGAAGCTTTCTTT. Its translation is CASSEAGGTYEAFF.

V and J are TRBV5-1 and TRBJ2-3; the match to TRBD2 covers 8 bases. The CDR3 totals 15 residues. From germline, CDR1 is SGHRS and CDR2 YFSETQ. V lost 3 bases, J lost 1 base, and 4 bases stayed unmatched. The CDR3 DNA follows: TGCGCCAGCAGCTGGAGCGGGAGTGGCACAGATACGCAGTATTTT. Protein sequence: CASSWSGSGTDTQYF.

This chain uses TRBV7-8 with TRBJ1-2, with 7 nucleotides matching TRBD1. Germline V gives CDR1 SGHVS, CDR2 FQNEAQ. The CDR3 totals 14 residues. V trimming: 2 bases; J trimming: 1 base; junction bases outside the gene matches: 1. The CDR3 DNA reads TGTGCCAGCAGCTTAAACAGGGGTAACTATGGCTACACCTTC. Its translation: CASSLNRGNYGYTF. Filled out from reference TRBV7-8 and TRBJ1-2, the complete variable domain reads GAGVSQSPRYKVAKRGQDVALRCDPISGHVSLFWYQQALGQGPEFLTYFQNEAQLDKSGLPSDRFFAERPEGSVSTLKIQRTQQEDSAVYLCASSLNRGNYGYTFGSGTRLTVV.